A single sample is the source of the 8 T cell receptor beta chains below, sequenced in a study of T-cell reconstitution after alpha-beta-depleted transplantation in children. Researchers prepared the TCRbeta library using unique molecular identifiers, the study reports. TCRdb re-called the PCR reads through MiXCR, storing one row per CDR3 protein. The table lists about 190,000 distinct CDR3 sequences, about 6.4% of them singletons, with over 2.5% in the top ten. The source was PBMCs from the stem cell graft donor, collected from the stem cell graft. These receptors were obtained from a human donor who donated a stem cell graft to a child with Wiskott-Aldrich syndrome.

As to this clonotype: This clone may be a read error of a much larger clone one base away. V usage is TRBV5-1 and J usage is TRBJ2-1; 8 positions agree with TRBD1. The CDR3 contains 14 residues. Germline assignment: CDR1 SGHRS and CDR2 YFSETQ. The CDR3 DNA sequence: TGCGCCAGCAGCCAGGACAGGGCTGGGAATGAGCAGCTCTTC. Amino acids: CASSQDRAGNEQLF.

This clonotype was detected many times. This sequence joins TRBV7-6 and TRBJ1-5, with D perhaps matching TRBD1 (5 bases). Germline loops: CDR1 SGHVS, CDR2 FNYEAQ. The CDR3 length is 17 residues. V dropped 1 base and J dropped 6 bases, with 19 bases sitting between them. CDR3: CASSLEGRGKGIQPQHF. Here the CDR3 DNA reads TGTGCCAGCAGCTTAGAGGGGCGGGGCAAGGGAATTCAGCCCCAGCATTTT.

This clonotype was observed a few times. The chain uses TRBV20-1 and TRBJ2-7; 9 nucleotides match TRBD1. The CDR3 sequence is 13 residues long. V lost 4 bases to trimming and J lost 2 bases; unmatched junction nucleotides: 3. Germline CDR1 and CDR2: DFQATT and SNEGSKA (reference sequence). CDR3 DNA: TGCAGTGCTACGGGACAGGGAACCTACGAGCAGTACTTC. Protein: CSATGQGTYEQYF.

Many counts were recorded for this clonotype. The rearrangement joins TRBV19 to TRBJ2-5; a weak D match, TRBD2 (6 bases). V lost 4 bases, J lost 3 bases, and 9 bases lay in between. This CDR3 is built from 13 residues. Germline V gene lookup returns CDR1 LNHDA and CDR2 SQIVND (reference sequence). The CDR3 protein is CASSREREETQYF. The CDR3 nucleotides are TGTGCCAGTAGTAGAGAGCGGGAAGAGACCCAGTACTTC.

CDR3 nucleotides: TGTGCCAGCAGCCAAGTCACAGGGTTTTCACCCCTCCACTTT. The encoded protein is CASSQVTGFSPLHF. J is TRBJ1-6 and V is TRBV3-1; a weak D match, TRBD1 (6 bases). V lost 1 base and J 9 bases, leaving 10 bases between the germline ends. Germline CDR1 LGHDT, CDR2 YNNKEL (reference sequence). The CDR3 is 14 amino acids.

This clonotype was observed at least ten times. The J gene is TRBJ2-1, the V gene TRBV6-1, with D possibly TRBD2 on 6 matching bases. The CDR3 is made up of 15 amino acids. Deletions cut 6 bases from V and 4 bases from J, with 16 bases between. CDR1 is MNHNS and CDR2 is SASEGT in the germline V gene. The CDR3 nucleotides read TGTGCCAGCAGCCTGGGGGGTCTCCCATACAATGAGCAGTTCTTC. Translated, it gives CASSLGGLPYNEQFF.

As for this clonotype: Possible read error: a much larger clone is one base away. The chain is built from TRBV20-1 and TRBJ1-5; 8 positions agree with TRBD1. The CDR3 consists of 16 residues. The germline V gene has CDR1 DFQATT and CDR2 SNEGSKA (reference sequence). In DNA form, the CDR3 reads TGCTGTGCTAGCGACAGGGGAGGATTCGGCAATCAGCCCCAGCATTTT. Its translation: CCASDRGGFGNQPQHF.

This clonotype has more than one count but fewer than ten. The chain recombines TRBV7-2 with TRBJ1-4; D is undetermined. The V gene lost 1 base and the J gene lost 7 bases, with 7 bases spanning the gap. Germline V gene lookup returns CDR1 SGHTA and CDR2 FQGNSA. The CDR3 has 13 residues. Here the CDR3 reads CASSLVSGEKLFF. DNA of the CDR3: TGTGCCAGCAGCTTAGTGAGTGGTGAAAAACTGTTTTTT.